This T cell receptor (beta chain) was profiled in a study of a mutant IDH1 vaccine in newly diagnosed glioma. As for time point: week 23, last vaccination. The study gave 300 ug of mutant IDH1 20-mer peptide per vaccine dose, with topical imiquimod. Assay used: immunoSEQ multiplex PCR; TCRdb lists only in-frame clones, some missing. This sample has tens of thousands of clones, with 65% to 80% found just once. The CDR3 is 15 amino acids. V was pared by 7 bases and J by 1 base, with 6 bases of the junction left unmatched. Germline CDR1 reads MNHNS; CDR2 reads SASEGT. Comments on this clone: Its antigen is not identified.

The TCR sequence derives from a man aged 50-59 years with glioma. The starting material was PBMCs, obtained from a glioma patient whose treatment included an IDH1 peptide vaccine. The rearrangement uses TRBV6-1 and TRBJ1-5; TRBD1 agrees at 8 bases. DNA of the CDR3: TGTGCCAGCATTTTTACAGGGGGAAGCAATCAGCCCCAGCATTTT. Encoded protein: CASIFTGGSNQPQHF.